The rows below give T cell receptor beta chains drawn from one sample of a study of CXCR3-negative and CXCR3-positive naive CD8 T cells. From the 5' RACE reads, TCRdb lists one entry per CDR3 protein and no DNA. Its table lists some 130,000 distinct CDR3 sequences. Sequencing was done on a sample of naive CXCR3- CD8+ T cells from blood. These receptors were taken from a human donor in good health. Some clones in this sample may be carry-over from other donors' samples. The CDR3 runs from the conserved cysteine through the conserved F or W.

TRBJ2-7,13,TRBV20-1,CSATDRVTYEQYF
TRBJ2-3,13,TRBV4-1,CASRGSGTDTQYF
TRBJ2-3,14,TRBV13,CASSLGQASDTQYF
TRBJ1-2,13,TRBV7-9,CASSWTVNYGYTF
TRBJ2-1,13,TRBV14,CASSRVSYNEQFF
TRBJ2-2,14,TRBV3-1,CASSQELNTGELFF
TRBJ2-3,15,TRBV15,CATSSPGTHTDTQYF
TRBJ2-5,14,TRBV5-1,CASRGDQVQETQYF
TRBJ2-1,15,TRBV4-1,CASSLGPLHSNEQFF
TRBJ2-7,12,TRBV3-1,CASSQSVYEQYF
TRBJ2-3,15,TRBV7-2,CASSNQPLGIDTQYF